The rows below give T cell receptor beta chains drawn from one sample of a study of radiotherapy plus CTLA-4 blockade in lung cancer. TCRdb's table, derived via immunoSEQ multiplex PCR, lists solely in-frame clones and lacks some. The table records roughly 71,000 clones, over 65% of them present only once. Sequenced material: peripheral blood, taken from a patient treated with radiotherapy plus ipilimumab. The receptors were sampled from a human donor with non-small cell lung cancer who had a complete response to radiotherapy plus ipilimumab. Each CDR3 is given with its conserved first and last residue. The D gene is left open where the match is weak. Size tells how often a clone was seen (once, few, many) or the class of an expanded clone, and some rows leave it out.

D gene	V gene	J gene	clone size	CDR3 protein	CDR3 DNA
-	TRBV5-4	TRBJ1-2	-	CASSPTADNYGYTF	TGTGCCAGCAGCCCGACGGCGGATAACTATGGCTACACCTTC
-	TRBV10-2	TRBJ1-1	few	CAILADGALRENTEAFF	TGTGCCATCCTAGCGGACGGGGCCTTGAGGGAGAACACTGAAGCTTTCTTT
-	TRBV7-8	TRBJ1-5	-	CASSPYTGNQPQHF	TGTGCCAGCAGCCCTTATACAGGGAATCAGCCCCAGCATTTT
TRBD1	TRBV29-1	TRBJ1-5	-	CSVAGQGNQPQHF	TGCAGCGTTGCGGGACAGGGCAATCAGCCCCAGCATTTT
TRBD1	TRBV2	TRBJ1-2	-	CASRTGTGRNYGYTF	TGTGCCAGCAGGACCGGGACAGGGCGTAACTATGGCTACACCTTC
-	TRBV5-1	TRBJ2-1	once	CASSPRGLTYNEQFF	TGCGCCAGCAGCCCGCGGGGACTTACCTACAATGAGCAGTTCTTC
TRBD2	TRBV5-1	TRBJ2-2	-	CASSLAGTNTGELFF	TGCGCCAGCAGCTTAGCGGGGACGAACACCGGGGAGCTGTTTTTT
-	TRBV6-1	TRBJ1-2	few	CASRGGGRGYTF	TGTGCCAGCAGGGGCGGGGGCAGGGGCTACACCTTC
-	TRBV7-9	TRBJ1-1	-	CASGGPRSLNTEAFF	TGTGCCAGCGGGGGACCGCGCAGTTTGAACACTGAAGCTTTCTTT
TRBD2	TRBV6-5	TRBJ2-1	once	CASRASGRDEQFF	TGTGCCAGCAGGGCTAGCGGGAGGGATGAGCAGTTCTTC
-	TRBV4-1	TRBJ2-7	-	CASSQDRNSYEQYF	TGCGCCAGCAGCCAAGATCGGAACTCCTACGAGCAGTACTTC
TRBD1	TRBV19	TRBJ1-2	-	CASSIGGQGYYGYTF	TGTGCCAGTAGTATCGGTGGACAGGGGTACTATGGCTACACCTTC
TRBD1	TRBV19	TRBJ1-2	-	CASSPSDRGLSNYGYTF	TGTGCCAGTAGTCCTTCGGACAGGGGACTCTCTAACTATGGCTACACCTTC
TRBD2	TRBV19	TRBJ2-5	-	CASSPGGGPYQETQYF	TGTGCCAGTAGTCCCGGGGGGGGACCGTACCAAGAGACCCAGTACTTC
-	TRBV18	TRBJ1-1	-	CASSPVRGLEAFF	TGTGCCAGCTCACCAGTTAGGGGGTTGGAAGCTTTCTTT
-	TRBV19	TRBJ1-1	-	CASSQTGNTEAFF	TGTGCCAGTAGTCAAACAGGGAACACTGAAGCTTTCTTT
TRBD1	TRBV5-1	TRBJ2-3	-	CASSPGQGREDTQYF	TGCGCCAGCAGCCCAGGACAGGGGCGAGAGGATACGCAGTATTTT
-	TRBV4-3	TRBJ1-2	-	CASSQDSGGRANYGYTF	TGCGCCAGCAGCCAAGATTCCGGGGGCAGAGCTAACTATGGCTACACCTTC
-	TRBV5-1	TRBJ2-2	-	CATGAGLETGELFF	TGCGCCACTGGGGCGGGTCTAGAAACCGGGGAGCTGTTTTTT
TRBD1	TRBV7-8	TRBJ2-2	few	CASSQGTGGTGELFF	TGTGCCAGCAGCCAGGGGACAGGGGGCACCGGGGAGCTGTTTTTT
TRBD2	TRBV4-1	TRBJ2-1	-	CASSPSGGARRNEQFF	TGCGCCAGCAGCCCTAGCGGGGGGGCCCGGCGCAATGAGCAGTTCTTC
TRBD1	TRBV2	TRBJ1-2	-	CASKGQGNYGYTF	TGTGCCAGCAAGGGACAGGGAAACTATGGCTACACCTTC
TRBD2	TRBV9	TRBJ2-5	-	CASSPQTSVAGGTQYF	TGTGCCAGCAGCCCTCAGACTAGCGTAGCGGGGGGGACCCAGTACTTC
-	TRBV7-2	TRBJ2-5	-	CASSSYDGSQETQYF	TGTGCCAGCAGCTCCTACGACGGCTCCCAAGAGACCCAGTACTTC
TRBD2	TRBV27	TRBJ2-1	-	CASSLGGRGSYNEQFF	TGTGCCAGCAGTTTGGGCGGGAGAGGCTCCTACAATGAGCAGTTCTTC
TRBD2	TRBV5-4	TRBJ2-1	-	CASSLKLAGLYNEQFF	TGTGCCAGCAGCCTCAAACTAGCGGGGCTCTACAATGAGCAGTTCTTC
-	TRBV5-1	TRBJ2-1	-	CASSLQVPASNEQFF	TGCGCCAGCAGCTTACAGGTCCCGGCTAGCAATGAGCAGTTCTTC
-	TRBV7-9	TRBJ1-1	once	CASSGRQSPNTEAFF	TGTGCCAGCAGCGGCCGACAGAGTCCGAACACTGAAGCTTTCTTT
TRBD2	TRBV9	TRBJ2-2	few	CASSVASSGSVDTGELFF	TGTGCCAGCAGCGTCGCCTCTAGCGGGAGTGTTGACACCGGGGAGCTGTTTTTT
-	TRBV27	TRBJ2-2	few	CASSLSKGLANTGELFF	TGTGCCAGCAGTTTATCGAAAGGGCTAGCGAACACCGGGGAGCTGTTTTTT
TRBD2	TRBV30	TRBJ2-3	-	CAWSVLAGGPDTQYF	TGTGCCTGGAGTGTACTGGCGGGAGGGCCAGATACGCAGTATTTT
TRBD1	TRBV11-2	TRBJ2-3	-	CASRGQGTTVADTQYF	TGTGCCAGCAGGGGACAGGGAACCACGGTTGCAGATACGCAGTATTTT
-	TRBV7-2	TRBJ2-3	-	CASSKKGRGWGPDTQYF	TGTGCCAGCAGCAAAAAGGGACGGGGCTGGGGCCCCGATACGCAGTATTTT
TRBD2	TRBV7-2	TRBJ2-3	-	CASSYTSGGAGTQYF	TGTGCCAGCAGCTACACTAGCGGGGGGGCTGGTACGCAGTATTTT
-	TRBV6-1	TRBJ1-1	-	CASTLKGGGTEAFF	TGTGCCAGCACCCTCAAGGGAGGGGGCACTGAAGCTTTCTTT
TRBD2	TRBV29-1	TRBJ2-2	-	CSVRPSGSPGELFF	TGCAGCGTTCGCCCTAGCGGGAGCCCCGGGGAGCTGTTTTTT
-	TRBV28	TRBJ2-2	few	CASSLSTRRAAGELFF	TGTGCCAGCAGTCTTTCGACAAGACGGGCCGCCGGGGAGCTGTTTTTT
-	TRBV27	TRBJ2-7	medium-sized	CASSLWAGIDEQYF	TGTGCCAGCAGTTTATGGGCAGGGATCGACGAGCAGTACTTC
-	TRBV7-2	TRBJ1-2	few	CASSSSGRDNTF	TGTGCCAGCAGCTCCTCGGGTCGGGACAACACCTTC
-	TRBV11-2	TRBJ1-3	-	CASRPAYSGNTIYF	TGTGCCAGCAGGCCGGCGTACTCTGGAAACACCATATATTTT
TRBD2	TRBV19	TRBJ2-5	once	CASSPPFRVAGGSETQYF	TGTGCCAGTAGTCCCCCTTTTAGGGTAGCGGGGGGTTCGGAGACCCAGTACTTC
-	TRBV5-1	TRBJ1-5	once	CASASGSNQPQHF	TGCGCCAGCGCGTCGGGGAGCAATCAGCCCCAGCATTTT
TRBD1	TRBV5-4	TRBJ2-2	-	CASSFGQGNTGELFF	TGTGCCAGCAGCTTCGGACAGGGGAACACCGGGGAGCTGTTTTTT
TRBD2	TRBV19	TRBJ2-7	-	CASSIDTGRPLITYEQYF	TGTGCCAGTAGTATAGATACCGGGAGGCCACTCATTACCTACGAGCAGTACTTC
TRBD1	TRBV5-8	TRBJ1-2	-	CASSPWRGQGRYGYTF	TGTGCCAGCAGCCCATGGCGAGGACAGGGGAGATATGGCTACACCTTC
-	TRBV19	TRBJ1-1	few	CASSIQRRTEAFF	TGTGCCAGTAGTATCCAGCGGAGGACTGAAGCTTTCTTT
-	TRBV5-8	TRBJ2-5	-	CASSSTGSQETQYF	TGTGCCAGCAGCTCCACAGGGAGCCAAGAGACCCAATACTTC
TRBD1	TRBV6-5	TRBJ1-1	-	CASSHPEGAPAEAFF	TGTGCCAGCAGCCACCCAGAGGGGGCGCCTGCTGAAGCTTTCTTT
-	TRBV9	TRBJ2-3	-	CASSVGVNTDTQYF	TGTGCCAGCAGCGTAGGCGTGAACACAGATACGCAGTATTTT